This T cell receptor (beta chain) was profiled in a study of cytomegalovirus exposure and HLA in healthy donors. The PCR was carried out with 60 Vbeta primers and 13 Jbeta primers. Original data processing: An analysis that came later counted 70 million to 100 million unique TCR beta chains, 9 million to 12 million shared. Data came from immunoSEQ multiplex PCR; TCRdb stores just in-frame clones and leaves some out. The V and J calls and clone size are taken from that table; D and trimming were inferred from the DNA. The sample yields 280,000 or so clones, about 90% seen once. Study-wide points: Reported results showed that the classifier diagnosed cytomegalovirus status with high specificity and sensitivity. CMV serostatus alone was available as immune exposure information.

Details on this clone: Its antigen is unidentified. The same CDR3 also results from other DNA sequences found in this sample.

This receptor was taken from a woman aged 18 to 35 in good health and CMV-seronegative. The sequencing input was PBMCs.

The CDR3 region is CASSYGSQDYGYTF. In DNA form, the CDR3 reads TGTGCCAGCAGTTATGGTTCTCAGGACTATGGCTACACCTTC. The genes are TRBV6-6 and TRBJ1-2; D is ambiguous. V gave up 3 bases and J gave up 3 bases, with 11 bases separating them. CDR3 length equals 14 residues. Looked up from germline, CDR1 is MNHNY and CDR2 is SVGAGI (reference sequence).